Each of the 10 T cell receptor beta chains below was sequenced from the same sample in a study of T-cell reconstitution after alpha-beta-depleted transplantation in children. Researchers prepared the TCRbeta library using unique molecular identifiers, the study reports. Each CDR3 protein gets one entry after TCRdb re-called the PCR reads with MiXCR. The table records around 440,000 distinct CDR3 sequences, roughly a tenth of them present only once. Material: PBMCs, obtained before TCRalphabeta/CD19-depleted stem cell transplant. These receptor sequences come from a child under 10 years old with inherited bone marrow failure, due to receive a stem cell transplant.

This clonotype came up many times. The chain is built from TRBV4-3 and TRBJ1-6, with D possibly being TRBD1 (6 bases). Per germline, CDR1 LGHNA and CDR2 YSLEER. Trimming removed 0 bases at V and 10 bases at J, with 16 bases between. This CDR3 is 16 amino acids long. CDR3 bases: TGCGCCAGCAGCCAAGATCTGGTACAGGGTGGGTCACCCCTCCACTTT. Its protein is CASSQDLVQGGSPLHF.

A note on this clonotype: It is likely a read error, because the conserved phenylalanine at the end of the CDR3 is missing. V and J are TRBV7-2 and TRBJ2-6; D call uncertain. V was pared by 3 bases and J by 0 bases, with 6 bases between. CDR3 length: 15 residues. Per the germline V gene, CDR1 is SGHTA and CDR2 is FQGNSA. CDR3 DNA sequence: TGTGCCAGCAGCTTCAGCGCCTCTGGGGCCAACGTCCTGACTATC. Its translation is CASSFSASGANVLTI.

In its sample, this clonotype was seen many times. The chain uses TRBV27 and TRBJ2-7; D call uncertain. CDR1 is MNHEY and CDR2 is SMNVEV in the germline V gene (reference sequence). V lost 4 bases to trimming and J lost 6 bases, with 10 bases between them. This CDR3 is 12 amino acids long. The CDR3 reads CASSSSLAEQYF. The CDR3 DNA reads TGTGCCAGCAGTTCCTCCCTCGCCGAGCAGTACTTC.

V is TRBV6-1 and J is TRBJ1-4, with a tentative D call TRBD1 (5 bases). In germline, CDR1 is MNHNS, CDR2 SASEGT. This CDR3 contains 18 residues. The V and J ends lost 2 bases and 3 bases respectively, with 19 bases between them. CDR3 loop: CASSEQGSGRGANEKLFF. The CDR3 region has the DNA TGTGCCAGCAGTGAACAGGGTTCAGGCCGAGGGGCTAATGAAAAACTGTTTTTT.

This clonotype has only a few counts. The chain is built from TRBV15 and TRBJ2-7; D perhaps matches TRBD2 (5 bases). Between the trimmed V and J ends, which lost 4 bases and 5 bases, there was a span of 18 bases. Germline CDR1 reads LNHNV; CDR2 reads YYDKDF (reference sequence). The CDR3 loop spans 15 amino acids. The CDR3 nucleotides are TGTGCCACCAGCAAACCCCCAGGCCTAGCCAACGAGCAGTACTTC. This encodes CATSKPPGLANEQYF.

CDR3 bases: TGTGCCACCCGCGGGACAGGGCTTCAAGAGACCCAGTACTTC. Protein: CATRGTGLQETQYF. The V and J genes are TRBV24-1 and TRBJ2-5; 9 nucleotides align to TRBD1. The V and J ends lost 9 bases and 2 bases, in that order; junction bases with no gene match: 6. CDR3 length: 14 amino acids. Per the germline V gene, CDR1 is KGHDR and CDR2 is SFDVKD.

In its sample, this clonotype was seen a few times. The chain recombines TRBV30 with TRBJ2-1, with TRBD2 as a possible D gene (6 bases). Trimming removed 2 bases from V and 1 base from J, with 15 bases in between. Germline V gene lookup returns CDR1 GTSNPN and CDR2 SVGIG (reference sequence). This CDR3 contains 16 residues. The CDR3 is CAWSPAGSVSYNEQFF. The CDR3 bases are TGTGCCTGGAGTCCCGCGGGGAGTGTGTCCTACAATGAGCAGTTCTTC.

Notes on this clonotype: This sequence may be a read error, since a much larger clone differs from it by one base. The gene calls are TRBV7-8 and TRBJ1-5, with D uncertain. CDR1 SGHVS and CDR2 FQNEAQ come from the germline V gene. The CDR3 is made up of 17 amino acids. CDR3 nucleotide sequence: TGTGCCGGCAGCCCCGGTCGGGTTGGCAGAGACAATCAGCCCCAGCATTTT. Its translation: CAGSPGRVGRDNQPQHF.

This clonotype was observed a few times. The chain recombines TRBV7-9 with TRBJ2-2, with 10 bases identical to TRBD2. V dropped 4 bases and J dropped 8; count of bases not matched to a gene: 7. Germline values: CDR1 SEHNR, CDR2 FQNEAQ (reference sequence). This CDR3 region has 15 residues. The DNA of the CDR3 is TGTGCCAGCAGCTCCGGGACTAGCGATCGAGGGGAGCTGTTTTTT. It encodes CASSSGTSDRGELFF.

This clonotype has ten or more counts. In nucleotides, the CDR3 is TGTGCCAGCAGCCAAGATTTGGGGACTAGGGCCTACAATGAGCAGTTCTTC. Protein product: CASSQDLGTRAYNEQFF. This chain connects TRBV3-1 to TRBJ2-1; 8 bases map to TRBD2. V was pared by 0 bases and J by 2 bases, with 6 bases of the junction left unmatched. The germline V gene encodes CDR1 LGHDT and CDR2 YNNKEL (reference sequence). CDR3 length: 17 residues.